The 24 T cell receptor beta chains below come from one sample, sequenced in a study of human T cells and chemical hapten exposure. TCRdb processed the RACE reads anew with MiXCR; each CDR3 protein has one entry. The sample includes 35,000 to 55,000 distinct CDR3 sequences, 9.5% to 10% of them seen just once. Sample time point: patch test 2, 6 weeks after DPC sensitization. Indicated treatment: therapeutic diphenylcyclopropenone sensitization with weekly scalp DPC. It was from unfractionated whole blood that total RNA was extracted. Here the sequenced sample was whole blood, taken in connection with sensitization to the hapten diphenylcyclopropenone (DPC). Every receptor here comes from a woman aged 30 to 39 with alopecia areata. Some clones in this sample may be carry-over from other donors' samples.

This clonotype was detected only a few times. The chain recombines TRBV5-1 with TRBJ2-7; the D is unclear. Trimming cost V 1 base and J 5 bases, with 10 bases left between them. Germline V gives CDR1 SGHRS, CDR2 YFSETQ. The CDR3 loop spans 13 amino acids. CDR3 nucleotides: TGCGCCAGCAGCTTGAATAGGGAACACGAGCAGTACTTC. It yields the protein CASSLNREHEQYF.

This clonotype was observed a handful of times. The J gene is TRBJ2-2, the V gene TRBV19, with D possibly matching TRBD1 (5 bases). V gave up 0 bases and J gave up 1 base, with 12 bases separating them. The CDR3 is 17 amino acids. The V gene's germline CDR1 is LNHDA and CDR2 SQIVND (reference sequence). CDR3 amino acids: CASSIDQAGKNTGELFF. Written as DNA, the CDR3 is TGTGCCAGTAGTATAGATCAGGCAGGGAAGAACACCGGGGAGCTGTTTTTT.

This clonotype was observed many times. The chain couples TRBV20-1 to TRBJ2-1; the match to TRBD2 covers 10 bases. The length of the CDR3 is 17 residues. V trimming: 6 bases; J trimming: 1 base; junction bases outside the gene matches: 12. CDR1 and CDR2 from the germline V gene are DFQATT and SNEGSKA (reference sequence). The CDR3 DNA is TGCAGTGCCCAAAGGGAACTAGCGGGGTGGTCCTACAATGAGCAGTTCTTC. This sequence encodes CSAQRELAGWSYNEQFF.

This chain connects TRBV29-1 to TRBJ2-1; 7 nucleotides match TRBD1. Germline V gene sequence: CDR1 SQVTM, CDR2 ANQGSEA. V lost 5 bases and J lost 12; bases outside the gene matches: 7. This CDR3 has 11 residues. This CDR3 reads CSVTRDRAQFF. In DNA, the CDR3 is TGCAGCGTTACTCGTGACAGGGCGCAGTTCTTC.

This clonotype has a handful of counts. The chain has TRBV7-3 and TRBJ2-3; 7 nucleotides line up with TRBD2. The CDR3 is made up of 16 amino acids. The junction had 12 bases not matched to a gene; V was cut back by 5 bases and J by 4 bases. Germline loops: CDR1 SGHTA, CDR2 FQGTGA. The CDR3 coding sequence is TGTGCCAGCAGCACTGGACTAAGCGGGGCGGCAGATACGCAGTATTTT. It codes for CASSTGLSGAADTQYF.

In this sample, this clonotype turned up many times. The rearrangement links TRBV6-5 to TRBJ1-6; 10 bases are shared with TRBD1. Germline V gene sequence: CDR1 MNHEY, CDR2 SVGAGI. The V segment lost 2 bases and the J segment 13 bases; nucleotides outside the gene matches: 5. CDR3 length: 14 residues. CDR3 region: CASSYGTGEHPLHF. For the CDR3, the DNA is TGTGCCAGCAGTTACGGGACAGGGGAGCATCCCCTCCACTTT.

This clonotype was counted ten times or more. The genes are TRBV11-2 and TRBJ2-3; 8 positions agree with TRBD2. There are 17 residues in the CDR3. V trimming: 3 bases; J trimming: 4 bases; junction bases outside the gene matches: 12. Per germline, CDR1 SGHAT and CDR2 FQNNGV. CDR3 in amino acids: CASSFTGTRFASDTQYF. The CDR3 coding sequence is TGTGCCAGCAGCTTTACCGGGACTAGATTTGCATCAGATACGCAGTATTTT. Full variable domain (missing parts from reference TRBV11-2 and TRBJ2-3): EAGVAQSPRYKIIEKRQSVAFWCNPISGHATLYWYQQILGQGPKLLIQFQNNGVVDDSQLPKDRFSAERLKGVDSTLKIQPAKLEDSAVYLCASSFTGTRFASDTQYFGPGTRLTVL.

This clonotype was found many times. This chain connects TRBV7-2 to TRBJ2-7; maybe TRBD1 (5 bases). From germline, CDR1 is SGHTA and CDR2 FQGNSA. V lost 8 bases and J 3 bases, leaving 8 bases between the germline ends. The CDR3 covers 11 residues. The CDR3 bases are TGTGCCAGCGCAGGGTACTACGAGCAGTACTTC. Its translation: CASAGYYEQYF.

The chain employs TRBV19 and TRBJ2-2; D is uncertain. V was shortened by 1 base and J by 7 bases, with 13 bases between the two germline ends. There are 15 residues in the CDR3. CDR1 LNHDA and CDR2 SQIVND come from the germline V gene (reference sequence). CDR3 sequence reads: CASSIGSLGSGELFF. The CDR3 DNA follows: TGTGCCAGTAGTATAGGGAGCCTCGGCAGCGGGGAGCTGTTTTTT.

The table lists this clonotype with a few counts. The rearrangement links TRBV6-2 or TRBV6-3 to TRBJ2-7, with 11 bases aligning to TRBD2. CDR3 length: 14 residues. Unmatched junction bases numbered 3, after V lost 6 bases and J lost 2 bases. Germline assignment: CDR1 MNHEY and CDR2 SVGEGT. CDR3 sequence (DNA): TGTGCCAGCAGAGGGACTAGCGGTACCTACGAGCAGTACTTC. Protein sequence: CASRGTSGTYEQYF.

This clonotype was observed a handful of times. V usage is TRBV9 and J usage is TRBJ2-5; TRBD1 is a possible D gene (6 bases). Germline assignment: CDR1 SGDLS and CDR2 YYNGEE. The CDR3 contains 16 residues. The germline V and J ends were trimmed by 1 base and 2 bases, with 15 bases remaining between them. This CDR3 reads CASSVTTTGPQETQYF. The CDR3 DNA follows: TGTGCCAGCAGCGTAACAACGACAGGCCCACAAGAGACCCAGTACTTC.

The chain links TRBV10-3 to TRBJ2-5; D gene uncertain. Germline V gives CDR1 ENHRY, CDR2 SYGVKD. The CDR3 runs 15 residues. With 0 bases removed from V and 5 bases from J, the gap between germline ends came to 13 bases. The CDR3 bases are TGTGCCATCAGTGAGTCTCAGCAGAAAGTGGAGACCCAGTACTTC. It specifies CAISESQQKVETQYF.

The chain employs TRBV6-2 or TRBV6-3 and TRBJ1-1, with no clear D. V lost 6 bases, J lost 5 bases, and 10 bases lay in between. The germline gives CDR1 MNHEY, CDR2 SVGEGT. The CDR3 loop spans 12 amino acids. CDR3 DNA sequence: TGTGCCAGCAGCGGTGTGGAGACTGAAGCTTTCTTT. Amino acids: CASSGVETEAFF.

Many counts were recorded for this clonotype. The chain employs TRBV7-9 and TRBJ2-7; D uncertain. In germline, CDR1 is SEHNR, CDR2 FQNEAQ (reference sequence). V lost 2 bases, J lost 2 bases, and 10 bases lay in between. This CDR3 is 14 amino acids long. CDR3: CASSLQPPTYEQYF. CDR3 bases: TGTGCCAGCAGCTTACAACCACCCACCTACGAGCAGTACTTC. Supplemented by reference TRBV7-9 and TRBJ2-7, the full variable domain reads DTGVSQNPRHKITKRGQNVTFRCDPISEHNRLYWYRQTLGQGPEFLTYFQNEAQLEKSRLLSDRFSAERPKGSFSTLEIQRTEQGDSAMYLCASSLQPPTYEQYFGPGTRLTVT.

The chain links TRBV28 to TRBJ2-1; 8 bases align to TRBD2. Per the germline V gene, CDR1 is MDHEN and CDR2 is SYDVKM. V trimming: 10 bases; J trimming: 8 bases; junction bases outside the gene matches: 4. CDR3 length equals 11 residues. The CDR3 region is CATGRGDEQFF. The CDR3 DNA reads TGTGCCACCGGGAGGGGGGATGAGCAGTTCTTC.

The chain has TRBV20-1 and TRBJ2-1; 9 nucleotides line up with TRBD2. In germline, CDR1 is DFQATT, CDR2 SNEGSKA (reference sequence). The CDR3 loop spans 16 amino acids. After removal of 0 bases from V and 4 bases from J, the junction contained 7 bases not matched to a gene. CDR3 sequence reads: CSARDQGLAWYNEQFF. DNA for the CDR3: TGCAGTGCTAGAGATCAGGGACTAGCTTGGTACAATGAGCAGTTCTTC.

This chain uses TRBV29-1 with TRBJ2-1, with a possible D match to TRBD1 (6 bases). V was shortened by 6 bases and J by 0 bases, with 12 bases between the two germline ends. CDR3 length: 14 residues. CDR1 is SQVTM, CDR2 ANQGSEA, per germline. The CDR3 loop reads CSVRQGSSYNEQFF. CDR3 in DNA: TGCAGCGTACGGCAGGGGAGCTCCTACAATGAGCAGTTCTTC.

Notes on this clonotype: A much bigger clone sits one base away, suggesting this may be a read error. J is TRBJ2-1 and V is TRBV6-2 or TRBV6-3; no definite D call. The CDR3 contains 15 residues. Germline values: CDR1 MNHEY, CDR2 SVGEGT. CDR3 sequence reads: CASSYLGLSFNEQFF. The CDR3 region has the DNA TGTGCCAGCAGTTACCTGGGCCTGTCCTTCAATGAGCAGTTCTTC.

The J gene is TRBJ2-7, the V gene TRBV4-1; D is undetermined. The CDR3 spans 16 residues. Germline lookup yields CDR1 MGHRA and CDR2 YSYEKL. The V end was cut by 0 bases, the J end by 0 bases, with 12 bases between. The CDR3 region has the DNA TGCGCCAGCAGCCAAGAGCGGCAGGCCAGCTCCTACGAGCAGTACTTC. It is translated as CASSQERQASSYEQYF.

The V and J genes are TRBV28 and TRBJ1-1; TRBD1 might be the D (6 bases). V dropped 7 bases and J dropped 11 bases, with 17 bases sitting between them. The CDR3 has 12 residues. Germline CDR1 MDHEN, CDR2 SYDVKM. The CDR3 coding sequence is TGTGCCAGCACCTATGTGGGGGCCGGCGCTTTCTTT. It specifies CASTYVGAGAFF. The variable domain in full, with the rest retrieved from reference TRBV28 and TRBJ1-1, is DVKVTQSSRYLVKRTGEKVFLECVQDMDHENMFWYRQDPGLGLRLIYFSYDVKMKEKGDIPEGYSVSREKKERFSLILESASTNQTSMYLCASTYVGAGAFFGQGTRLTVV.

This clonotype has a handful of counts. The rearrangement uses TRBV6-4 and TRBJ1-2; 10 nucleotides align to TRBD1. Germline CDR1 is MRHNA and CDR2 is SNTAGT. Trimming removed 6 bases from V and 7 bases from J; junction bases left unmatched: 8. CDR3 size: 14 residues. The CDR3 nucleotides read TGTGCCAGCAGCCCGGGACAGGGGATGGCTGGCTACACCTTC. The encoded protein is CASSPGQGMAGYTF.

In this sample, this clonotype turned up many times. The chain has TRBV6-2 or TRBV6-3 and TRBJ2-4, with D unclear. This CDR3 has 13 amino acids. CDR1 MNHEY and CDR2 SVGEGT come from the germline V gene. The V end lost 5 bases, the J end lost 3 bases, and 8 bases lay between the germline ends. In DNA form, the CDR3 reads TGTGCCAGCAGTCTGCGTGGCAAAAACATTCAGTACTTC. It specifies CASSLRGKNIQYF.

This clonotype was picked up a small number of times. The rearrangement links TRBV7-2 to TRBJ2-5; possibly TRBD2 for D (6 bases). The CDR3 runs to 15 residues. Germline V gene lookup returns CDR1 SGHTA and CDR2 FQGNSA. With 5 bases removed from V and 0 bases from J, the gap between germline ends came to 13 bases. The CDR3 sequence: CASSRLGQYQETQYF. In DNA, the CDR3 is TGTGCCAGCAGCCGACTAGGGCAGTACCAAGAGACCCAGTACTTC. Supplemented by reference TRBV7-2 and TRBJ2-5, the full variable domain reads GAGVSQSPSNKVTEKGKDVELRCDPISGHTALYWYRQSLGQGLEFLIYFQGNSAPDKSGLPSDRFSAERTGGSVSTLTIQRTQQEDSAVYLCASSRLGQYQETQYFGPGTRLLVL.

There are a few counts of this clonotype. This sequence joins TRBV11-2 and TRBJ1-3; D is undetermined. With 4 bases removed from V and 2 bases from J, the gap between germline ends came to 9 bases. Germline V gene data show CDR1 as SGHAT and CDR2 as FQNNGV. The CDR3 is made up of 14 amino acids. CDR3: CASSSRITGNTIYF. The CDR3 DNA is TGTGCCAGCAGCTCAAGAATAACTGGAAACACCATATATTTT.